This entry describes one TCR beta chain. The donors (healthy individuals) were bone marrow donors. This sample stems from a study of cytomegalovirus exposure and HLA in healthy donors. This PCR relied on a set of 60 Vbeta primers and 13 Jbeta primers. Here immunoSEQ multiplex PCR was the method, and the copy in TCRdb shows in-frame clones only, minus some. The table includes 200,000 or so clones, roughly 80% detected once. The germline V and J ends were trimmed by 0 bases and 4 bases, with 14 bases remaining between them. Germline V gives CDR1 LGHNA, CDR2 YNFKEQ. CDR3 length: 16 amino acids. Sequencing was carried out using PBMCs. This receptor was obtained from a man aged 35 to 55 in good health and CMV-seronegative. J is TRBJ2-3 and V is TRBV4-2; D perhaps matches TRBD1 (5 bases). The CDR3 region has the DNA TGTGCCAGCAGCCAAGATCGGCAGGGCCAATCAGATACGCAGTATTTT. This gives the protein CASSQDRQGQSDTQYF.